This T cell receptor beta chain came from a study of neurological immune-mediated disorders. Findings and limits, study-wide: Patients with HTLV-1-associated myelopathy had the highest level of TCR clonal expansion, whereas patients with multiple sclerosis had the lowest level, falling beneath the level found in healthy controls.

Trimming took off 5 bases at V and 3 bases at J, with 13 bases between the two ends. The CDR3 runs to 14 residues. This clonotype was seen ten or more times. Antigen specificity is unknown. The authors made cDNA by 5'RACE with 10-nucleotide random UMIs. MiXCR, run by TCRdb on the 5' RACE reads, gives a single entry per CDR3 protein. The data show 50,000 to 70,000 distinct CDR3 sequences, more than 9.5% seen once. This clonotype was sampled from a woman aged 55-69 years with HTLV-1-associated myelopathy (HAM/TSP). Source material: PBMCs. The J gene is TRBJ2-5, the V gene TRBV12-3 or TRBV12-4; D is tentatively TRBD1 or TRBD2 (5 bases each). The CDR3 reads CASSRDDSKETQYF. The CDR3 nucleotides read TGTGCCAGCAGTCGGGACGATTCTAAAGAGACCCAGTACTTC.